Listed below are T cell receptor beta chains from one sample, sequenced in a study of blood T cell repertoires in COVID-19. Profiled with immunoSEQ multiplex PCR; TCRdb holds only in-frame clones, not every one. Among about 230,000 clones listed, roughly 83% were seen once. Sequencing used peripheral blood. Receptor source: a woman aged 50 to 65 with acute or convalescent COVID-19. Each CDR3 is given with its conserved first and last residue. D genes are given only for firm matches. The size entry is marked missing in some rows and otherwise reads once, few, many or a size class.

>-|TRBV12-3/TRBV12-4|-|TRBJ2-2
TGTGCCAGCAGTCCAGGGGCGGGCGGGGAGCTGTTTTTT
CASSPGAGGELFF
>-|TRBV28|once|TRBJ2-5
TGTGCCAGCAGCCCCCCCCGTCAAGAGACCCAGTACTTC
CASSPPRQETQYF
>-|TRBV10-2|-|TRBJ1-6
TGCGCCAGCAGAACAGGGCTGGATTCACCCCTCCACTTT
CASRTGLDSPLHF
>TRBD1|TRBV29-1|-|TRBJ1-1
TGCAGCGTCCTCAGGACAGGGGCTTTGAACACTGAAGCTTTCTTT
CSVLRTGALNTEAFF
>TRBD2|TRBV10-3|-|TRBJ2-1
TGTGCCATCAGTGAGTCGTTTGGCGGGGGGGTTGATGAGCAGTTCTTC
CAISESFGGGVDEQFF
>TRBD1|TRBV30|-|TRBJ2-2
TGTGCCTGCACGACAGGGGGGAGTGGGGAGCTGTTTTTT
CACTTGGSGELFF
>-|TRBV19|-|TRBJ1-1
TGTGCCAGTAGTACTGGGCGGGACACTGAAGCTTTCTTT
CASSTGRDTEAFF
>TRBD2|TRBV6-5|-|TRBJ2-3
TGTGCCAGCAGTTACTCACTAGCGGGTAGCACAGATACGCAGTATTTT
CASSYSLAGSTDTQYF
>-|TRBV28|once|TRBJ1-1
TGTGCCAGCAGTTACAGGGAAACTGAAGCTTTCTTT
CASSYRETEAFF
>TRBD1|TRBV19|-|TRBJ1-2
TGTGCCAGTGGCCAACAGGGGGCCCAAGGCTACACCTTC
CASGQQGAQGYTF
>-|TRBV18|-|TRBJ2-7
TGTGCCAGCTCACCGGAGGGTTACGAGCAGTACTTC
CASSPEGYEQYF
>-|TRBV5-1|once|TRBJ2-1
TGCGCCAGCAGCCCCGAATTTAGCGAGCAGTTCTTC
CASSPEFSEQFF
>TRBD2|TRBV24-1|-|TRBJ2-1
TGTGCCACCAGTGATCCGGGACTAGCGGATGAGCAGTTCTTC
CATSDPGLADEQFF
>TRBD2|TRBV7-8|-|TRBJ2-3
TGTGCCAGCAGCTCAAAGCGGGGGGGTGCCCGTCCCACAGATACGCAGTATTTT
CASSSKRGGARPTDTQYF
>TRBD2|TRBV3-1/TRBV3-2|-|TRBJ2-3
TGTGCCAGCAGCCATACAGCGGGAGGGAAAGATACGCAGTATTTT
CASSHTAGGKDTQYF
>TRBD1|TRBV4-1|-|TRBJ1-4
TGCGCCAGCAGCCAAGATACCCCCAGGACAGGGGACGAAAAACTGTTTTTT
CASSQDTPRTGDEKLFF